This T cell receptor (beta chain) was identified during a study of T cell repertoires in cytomegalovirus infection. Overall study findings and caveats: Clonotype analysis showed dominance of the ex vivo response by HLA-C-restricted CMV-specific TCR beta clonotypes.

This clonotype was detected only a few times. Its antigen is currently unknown. The CDR3 contains 13 residues. Deletions cut 7 bases from V and 0 bases from J, with 8 bases between. Germline CDR1 is SNHLY and CDR2 is FYNNEI. One entry per CDR3 protein, called by TCRdb with MiXCR from the reads. The data hold under 300,000 distinct CDR3 sequences, with about a sixth observed a single time. Sequenced sample: CD8+ T cells from PBMCs. The chain recombines TRBV2 with TRBJ2-3, with D perhaps TRBD2 (5 bases). The TCR comes from a human donor in good health (CMV status not recorded). Some clones in this sample may be carry-over from other donors' samples. For the CDR3, the DNA is TGTGCCAGCAAGAGAGGGAGCACAGATACGCAGTATTTT. This codes for CASKRGSTDTQYF.